This T cell receptor beta chain was profiled in a study of a mutant IDH1 vaccine in newly diagnosed glioma (TCRdb year 2021). Notes on the research overall: Patients were given eight vaccinations, in weeks 1, 3, 5, 7, 11, 15, 19 and 23, which matched visits V03 through V10. In the chemotherapy-containing groups, vaccination started alongside temozolomide cycles, whereas in patients who had radiotherapy alone it started 4-6 weeks after radiotherapy. The roughly 34 treated patients were roughly 60% male and roughly 40% female, with a mean age of around 40 years. Prior to enrollment, standard therapy consisting of radiotherapy alone, temozolomide alone, or radiochemotherapy with temozolomide had been administered to patients, with the combination being received by most patients. Peripheral blood was drawn at six visits: V03 (baseline), V05, V07, V10, V12 and V13. For exploratory analyses, longitudinal TCRB deep sequencing was carried out in roughly 23 treated patients wherever samples were available.

The sample's time point label, in plain terms: week 5, during vaccination. Each vaccine dose was 300 ug of a 20-mer mutant IDH1 peptide in Montanide, given subcutaneously with topical imiquimod. The donors had newly diagnosed IDH1-mutant astrocytomas of WHO grade 3 or 4 that showed loss of nuclear ATRX. The samples were drawn from NOA16, a multicentre, single-arm, open-label phase I trial in Germany that tested a mutant IDH1 peptide vaccine in humans for the first time. Genomic DNA for TCRB sequencing was extracted from EDTA blood using the DNeasy Blood and Tissue Kit. As concerns this clone: What this receptor recognizes is not known. No base quality information exists; no much larger clone differs at one position.

From the cysteine through the phenylalanine, the CDR3 covers 15 amino acids. The only DNA kept is the CDR3, 45 bases in frame from the first base. The germline V gene sets CDR1 to SNHLY and CDR2 to FYNNEI. V is cut by 5 bases and J by 5 bases, and the space between the germline ends is 13 bases. Broad study findings and their caveats: The authors stated that sample limitations prevented analyses of patient blood samples from being reproduced. Availability determined which PBMC samples were chosen for TCRB deep sequencing. Pseudoprogression seemed to be unrelated to changes in the top peripheral T cell clonotypes found by TCRB sequencing. Immune responses induced by the vaccine were seen in 90% to 95% of patients across multiple MHC alleles.

The library was produced with the immunoSEQ multiplex PCR assay. Following the manufacturer's protocol, the hsTCRB Kit was used to amplify rearranged TCR beta chain sequences. An Illumina MiSeq was used to sequence the TCRB libraries. As for the authors' bioinformatics: The kit vendor's proprietary platform handled demultiplexing, trimming and gene mapping. This is the immuneACCESS table as TCRdb keeps it, with only in-frame sequences that have V and J called. A part of the clones is gone; compared with another copy, unresolved V genes explain less than half, and the rest is unexplained. V and J calls and clone size are those listed in that table; D and trimming were worked out from the DNA. In all, the sample holds approximately 40,000 clones, and more than 75% of those were seen once. More than 5% of the sample comes from the top ten.

This receptor was taken from a man aged 35-49 years with glioma. Recombination connected TRBV2 to TRBJ2-6, with an unclear D gene assignment. The starting material was PBMCs, obtained from a glioma patient whose treatment included an IDH1 peptide vaccine. The CDR3 protein sequence reads: CASSLLLFRANVLTF. The sequenced DNA: TGTGCCAGCAGTTTGTTACTATTCCGGGCCAACGTCCTGACTTTC.